This T cell receptor (beta chain) was sequenced for a study of blood T cell repertoires in COVID-19. Study in general: Spain, Italy and the United States supplied samples that represented acute and convalescent COVID-19. PBMCs, B-cell-depleted T cells, or T cells were the source of the cDNA or gDNA that made up the material.

V trimming: 11 bases; J trimming: 7 bases; junction bases outside the gene matches: 19. The V gene's germline CDR1 is ENHRY and CDR2 SYGVKD. The CDR3 loop spans 17 amino acids. Authors' processing steps: Amplification of reference gene primers was used by the study to estimate nucleated cell counts. Data came from immunoSEQ multiplex PCR; TCRdb stores just in-frame clones and leaves some out. V and J calls and clone size come straight from that table; D and trimming were deduced from the DNA. The repertoire includes tens of thousands of clones, 80% to 90% of them detected once, and 4% to 6% sits in the top ten.

The chain recombines TRBV10-3 with TRBJ2-2; 10 nucleotides align to TRBD1. Sequencing was performed on peripheral blood. The sequence was obtained from a man older than 75 with COVID-19, enrolled during active disease. The CDR3 is CAARPGLRTGGGGELFF. CDR3 nucleotide sequence: TGTGCCGCACGACCCGGACTAAGGACAGGGGGTGGCGGGGAGCTGTTTTTT.